The 32 T cell receptor beta chains reported below all come from one sample, sequenced in a study of cytomegalovirus exposure and HLA in healthy donors (dated by TCRdb to between 2016 and 2019). The library came from the immunoSEQ multiplex PCR assay. For the multiplex PCR, a mixture combining 60 forward primers for TCR Vbeta segments and 13 reverse primers for TCR Jbeta segments was used. TCRdb carries this immuneACCESS record with in-frame sequences only. Its versions omit some clonotypes, under half of them owing to an unresolved V gene in the studies checked, with the rest unexplained. For this sample there are roughly 74,000 clones; 60% to 85% appear just once. The ten largest clones represent approximately 1.6% of the sample. Source material: PBMCs. The receptor source for this set is a man aged 40-49 years in good health and CMV-seronegative.

The CDR3 coding sequence is TGCAGCGTTGACAGACAGGGGGTTGGCTACACCTTC. It yields the protein CSVDRQGVGYTF. This chain links TRBV29-1 with TRBJ1-2; 9 nucleotides line up with TRBD1. Germline loops: CDR1 SQVTM, CDR2 ANQGSEA. CDR3 length: 12 residues. After removal of 3 bases from V and 7 bases from J, the junction contained 3 bases not matched to a gene.

Worth noting for this clone: Other DNA sequences within the sample encode an identical CDR3. This sequence joins TRBV28 and TRBJ1-1; D call uncertain. Germline assignment: CDR1 MDHEN and CDR2 SYDVKM. The germline V and J ends were trimmed by 6 bases and 1 base, with 9 bases remaining between them. This CDR3 is 13 amino acids long. CDR3 coding DNA: TGTGCCAGCAGCCCAAGCCCGAACACTGAAGCTTTCTTT. Residues: CASSPSPNTEAFF.

This clone was found once. One junction end does not reproduce the germline sequence, and a read error may be involved. In DNA, the CDR3 is TGTTCCAGCAGCGGACAGGAGCAGGGCTCTGAAGCTTTCTTT. Its translation: CSSSGQEQGSEAFF. The chain has TRBV7-9 and TRBJ1-1; 7 bases match TRBD1. The CDR3 contains 14 residues. Germline CDR1 and CDR2: SEHNR and FQNEAQ (reference sequence).

The CDR3 region has the DNA TGTGCCATCAGTGAGTCGGAGGCGGGAGAGCAGTTCTTC. Encoded protein: CAISESEAGEQFF. This chain links TRBV10-3 with TRBJ2-1; a weak D match, TRBD2 (6 bases). Germline-derived CDR1 and CDR2 are ENHRY and SYGVKD. The V end lost 0 bases, the J end lost 10 bases, and 10 bases lay between the germline ends. CDR3 length equals 13 residues.

V and J are TRBV10-3 and TRBJ1-1, with 12 bases identical to TRBD1. The germline V gene has CDR1 ENHRY and CDR2 SYGVKD. Trimming cost V 8 bases and J 4 bases; bases outside gene matches: 5. The CDR3 length is 14 residues. This CDR3 reads CAIGTGGWSTEAFF. In DNA form, the CDR3 reads TGTGCCATCGGGACAGGGGGCTGGAGCACTGAAGCTTTCTTT.

The chain links TRBV5-5 to TRBJ2-2; 13 bases are a match to TRBD2. The CDR3 has 16 amino acids. Germline V CDR1 and CDR2: SGHKS, YYEKEE (reference sequence). V shed 4 bases and J 3 bases; nucleotides not matched to a gene: 3. CDR3 amino acids: CASSLLAGGDTGELFF. The CDR3 coding sequence is TGTGCCAGCAGCCTACTAGCGGGAGGGGACACCGGGGAGCTGTTTTTT.

This clone was seen a handful of times. The CDR3 bases are TGTGCCAGCAGCCAACCGGGGAACGGGGAGCTGTTTTTT. It specifies CASSQPGNGELFF. This rearrangement joins TRBV7-9 to TRBJ2-2; TRBD2 might be the D (5 bases). The CDR3 extends over 13 amino acids. The germline V gene has CDR1 SEHNR and CDR2 FQNEAQ (reference sequence). Trimming cost V 5 bases and J 7 bases, with 11 bases left between them.

The genes are TRBV28 and TRBJ2-5, with 7 bases matching TRBD2. Trimming at V came to 6 bases and at J to 5 bases, leaving 9 bases not matched to a gene. This CDR3 is 14 amino acids long. The germline gives CDR1 MDHEN, CDR2 SYDVKM. The CDR3 spells CASREGGSSETQYF. Here the CDR3 DNA reads TGTGCCAGCAGGGAAGGCGGGAGTAGTGAGACCCAGTACTTC. The full variable domain, in which reference TRBV28 and TRBJ2-5 provide the parts outside the CDR3, is DVKVTQSSRYLVKRTGEKVFLECVQDMDHENMFWYRQDPGLGLRLIYFSYDVKMKEKGDIPEGYSVSREKKERFSLILESASTNQTSMYLCASREGGSSETQYFGPGTRLLVL.

V is TRBV6-5 and J is TRBJ2-1; 11 bases are shared with TRBD2. After removal of 4 bases from V and 9 bases from J, the junction contained 8 bases not matched to a gene. The CDR3 contains 15 residues. CDR1 and CDR2 from the germline V gene are MNHEY and SVGAGI. This CDR3 is CASSSGLAVSVEQFF. Here the CDR3 DNA reads TGTGCCAGCAGTTCGGGACTAGCGGTTTCGGTTGAGCAGTTCTTC.

The chain is built from TRBV5-8 and TRBJ2-5; 12 bases match TRBD2. The CDR3 is 16 residues long. Germline V gene data show CDR1 as SGHTS and CDR2 as YDEGEE. The V and J ends lost 4 bases and 1 base, in that order; junction bases with no gene match: 5. The CDR3 sequence: CASSPGLAGFQETQYF. In DNA, the CDR3 is TGTGCCAGCAGCCCGGGACTAGCGGGCTTCCAAGAGACCCAGTACTTC.

This clone showed up just once. The chain couples TRBV5-1 to TRBJ2-2, with a weak D call TRBD2 (5 bases). CDR3 size: 14 residues. V shed 1 base and J shed 5 bases, with 9 bases lying between them. Germline CDR1 is SGHRS and CDR2 is YFSETQ. CDR3 sequence reads: CASSLYGETGELFF. The CDR3, as DNA: TGCGCCAGCAGCTTGTACGGGGAAACCGGGGAGCTGTTTTTT. The variable domain in full, with the rest retrieved from reference TRBV5-1 and TRBJ2-2, is KAGVTQTPRYLIKTRGQQVTLSCSPISGHRSVSWYQQTPGQGLQFLFEYFSETQRNKGNFPGRFSGRQFSNSRSEMNVSTLELGDSALYLCASSLYGETGELFFGEGSRLTVL.

The gene calls are TRBV25-1 and TRBJ2-5, with TRBD1 identical over 7 bases. V gave up 0 bases and J gave up 9 bases; unmatched junction bases: 7. Per the germline V gene, CDR1 is MGHDK and CDR2 is SYGVNS. The CDR3 spans 14 residues. The CDR3 DNA follows: TGTGCCAGCAGTGAATATTCTCTCCAGGGGGCCCAGTACTTC. The encoded protein is CASSEYSLQGAQYF.

This chain uses TRBV2 with TRBJ2-2, with D possibly being TRBD1 (5 bases). With 7 bases removed from V and 4 bases from J, the gap between germline ends came to 13 bases. CDR1 and CDR2 from the germline V gene are SNHLY and FYNNEI. This CDR3 is built from 14 residues. CDR3 amino acids: CASKRQGTTGELFF. The CDR3 DNA is TGTGCCAGCAAGAGGCAGGGTACCACCGGGGAGCTGTTTTTT.

The V and J genes are TRBV5-1 and TRBJ2-1, with D perhaps matching TRBD2 (6 bases). This CDR3 region has 15 residues. From germline, CDR1 is SGHRS and CDR2 YFSETQ. V was shortened by 1 base and J by 0 bases, with 8 bases between the two germline ends. The CDR3 is CASSLQTSSYNEQFF. In DNA form, the CDR3 reads TGCGCCAGCAGCTTGCAGACTAGCTCCTACAATGAGCAGTTCTTC.

The sample holds a few counts of this clone. The chain joins TRBV6-1 to TRBJ1-1, with 9 bases that match TRBD1. Trimming at V came to 6 bases and at J to 10 bases, leaving 9 bases not matched to a gene. Germline V gene data show CDR1 as MNHNS and CDR2 as SASEGT. This CDR3 region has 13 residues. CDR3 bases: TGTGCCAGCAGGCCGGGACAGGGACCGTCAGCTTTCTTT. Translation gives CASRPGQGPSAFF.

This clone showed up just a few times. The gene calls are TRBV25-1 and TRBJ2-5, with a tentative D call TRBD2 (5 bases). V was cut by 1 base and J by 1 base, with 7 bases left in between. CDR1 is MGHDK and CDR2 is SYGVNS in the germline V gene. This CDR3 contains 14 residues. The CDR3 nucleotides read TGTGCCAGCAGTGAATCGGAGGCCCAAGAGACCCAGTACTTC. This encodes CASSESEAQETQYF.

The chain has TRBV2 and TRBJ2-1; TRBD2 aligns across 11 bases. V dropped 6 bases and J dropped 7; count of bases not matched to a gene: 8. Germline V gene data show CDR1 as SNHLY and CDR2 as FYNNEI. The CDR3 is 15 amino acids. The CDR3: CASRQTSGSNNEQFF. The CDR3 DNA reads as TGTGCCAGCAGGCAAACTAGCGGGAGCAATAATGAGCAGTTCTTC. The full variable domain, its missing parts supplied by reference TRBV2 and TRBJ2-1, is EPEVTQTPSHQVTQMGQEVILRCVPISNHLYFYWYRQILGQKVEFLVSFYNNEISEKSEIFDDQFSVERPDGSNFTLKIRSTKLEDSAMYFCASRQTSGSNNEQFFGPGTRLTVL.

The chain joins TRBV4-1 to TRBJ1-5; TRBD1 matches at 7 bases. CDR3 length: 16 amino acids. Per germline, CDR1 MGHRA and CDR2 YSYEKL. The trim removed 2 bases at V and 6 bases at J, leaving 10 bases unmatched. This CDR3 is CASSQTPGQPSQPQHF. CDR3 nucleotide sequence: TGCGCCAGCAGCCAAACGCCGGGACAGCCCAGTCAGCCCCAGCATTTT.

The chain links TRBV6-1 to TRBJ1-5, with 7 bases aligning to TRBD1. The germline CDR1 and CDR2 sequences are MNHNS and SASEGT. This CDR3 comprises 16 residues. Trimming took 6 bases from V and 9 from J; bases not matched to a gene: 17. CDR3 nucleotides: TGTGCCAGCAGCGAACAGGGGTTAGGGCTAAATTCGCCCCAGCATTTT. Encoded protein: CASSEQGLGLNSPQHF.

As regards this clone: Germline and junction disagree at one end, which may indicate a read error. The V gene is TRBV7-9, the J gene TRBJ2-1; 7 bases line up with TRBD1. This CDR3 region has 16 residues. Per germline, CDR1 SEHNR and CDR2 FQNEAQ (reference sequence). In DNA form, the CDR3 reads TGTTCCAGCAGCTTGACCCGGGACAGCCTTTACAATGAGCAGTTCTTC. This encodes CSSSLTRDSLYNEQFF.

The chain links TRBV5-1 to TRBJ2-1; 12 bases map to TRBD2. This CDR3 is 16 amino acids long. Germline V gene sequence: CDR1 SGHRS, CDR2 YFSETQ. J lost 7 bases, V lost 3 bases, and 8 bases had no gene match. The CDR3 DNA reads TGCGCCAGCAGCTCCCTGACTAGCGGGAGCGGTAATGAGCAGTTCTTC. It specifies CASSSLTSGSGNEQFF.

The V call is TRBV19, the J call TRBJ2-2; 11 positions agree with TRBD1. The CDR3 is made up of 16 amino acids. With 4 bases clipped from V and 1 base from J, the junction kept 2 bases outside the gene matches. Per the germline V gene, CDR1 is LNHDA and CDR2 is SQIVND (reference sequence). In DNA form, the CDR3 reads TGTGCCAGTAGTACGGGACAGGGGGTGAACACCGGGGAGCTGTTTTTT. Protein sequence: CASSTGQGVNTGELFF.

The V gene is TRBV6-5, the J gene TRBJ1-2; no definite D call. Germline V lookup: CDR1 MNHEY, CDR2 SVGAGI. With 1 base removed from V and 2 bases from J, the gap between germline ends came to 8 bases. The CDR3 is 14 amino acids. The CDR3 spells CASSYFPGNYGYTF. CDR3 DNA: TGTGCCAGCAGTTACTTTCCGGGGAACTATGGCTACACCTTC.

The V and J genes are TRBV25-1 and TRBJ2-7; no clear D. V gave up 2 bases and J gave up 3 bases, with 5 bases separating them. This CDR3 spans 12 amino acids. Per germline, CDR1 MGHDK and CDR2 SYGVNS. The CDR3 region has the DNA TGTGCCAGCAGTGAAATCAACTACGAGCAGTACTTC. This sequence encodes CASSEINYEQYF.

The chain recombines TRBV11-3 with TRBJ1-1, with D unclear. Germline-derived CDR1 and CDR2 are SGHNT and YENEEA. The V end lost 1 base, the J end lost 2 bases, and 8 bases lay between the germline ends. There are 14 residues in the CDR3. The CDR3 coding sequence is TGTGCCAGCAGCTTAGCTGGAGGAAACACTGAAGCTTTCTTT. Its translation is CASSLAGGNTEAFF. The whole variable domain, filled in from reference TRBV11-3 and TRBJ1-1, reads EAGVVQSPRYKIIEKKQPVAFWCNPISGHNTLYWYLQNLGQGPELLIRYENEEAVDDSQLPKDRFSAERLKGVDSTLKIQPAELGDSAVYLCASSLAGGNTEAFFGQGTRLTVV.

CDR3 sequence (DNA): TGTGCCAGCAGTTTACGAGGTCAGCCCCAGCATTTT. It translates to CASSLRGQPQHF. The chain has TRBV28 and TRBJ1-5; no clear D gene. The CDR3 runs 12 residues. V lost 2 bases and J 6 bases, leaving 5 bases between the germline ends. The V gene's germline CDR1 is MDHEN and CDR2 SYDVKM.

This clone has just one count. J is TRBJ2-1 and V is TRBV19; 9 bases line up with TRBD2. The CDR3 extends over 14 amino acids. CDR1 and CDR2 (germline): LNHDA, SQIVND (reference sequence). After removal of 8 bases from V and 8 bases from J, the junction contained 10 bases not matched to a gene. In nucleotides, the CDR3 is TGTGCCAGTTATAGCGGGAGAAGTGGGTATGAGCAGTTCTTC. It specifies CASYSGRSGYEQFF. The full variable domain, with the rest looked up from reference TRBV19 and TRBJ2-1, is DGGITQSPKYLFRKEGQNVTLSCEQNLNHDAMYWYRQDPGQGLRLIYYSQIVNDFQKGDIAEGYSVSREKKESFPLTVTSAQKNPTAFYLCASYSGRSGYEQFFGPGTRLTVL.

V is TRBV7-6 and J is TRBJ2-7; the match to TRBD1 covers 8 bases. V lost 1 base and J lost 6; bases outside the gene matches: 11. CDR1 SGHVS and CDR2 FNYEAQ come from the germline V gene. This CDR3 has 16 residues. CDR3 in DNA: TGTGCCAGCAGCTTAGTCTCAGGGGGCAGGGCCTCCGAGCAGTACTTC. It yields the protein CASSLVSGGRASEQYF.

The sample holds one count of this clone. V and J are TRBV5-5 and TRBJ2-6; 8 nucleotides match TRBD1. Germline V gene data show CDR1 as SGHKS and CDR2 as YYEKEE (reference sequence). CDR3 length: 15 residues. The J segment lost 4 bases and the V segment lost 0 bases, leaving 0 bases of the junction unmatched. The CDR3 DNA reads TGTGCCAGCAGCTTGGCAGGGGGCGGGGCCAACGTCCTGACTTTC. Translating it yields CASSLAGGGANVLTF.

Comments on this clone: No conserved phenylalanine or tryptophan is present at the end of the CDR3, so a read error is the likely explanation. The gene calls are TRBV19 and TRBJ1-5; TRBD1 matches at 8 bases. Germline lookup yields CDR1 LNHDA and CDR2 SQIVND (reference sequence). The V segment lost 7 bases and the J segment 6 bases; nucleotides outside the gene matches: 5. The CDR3 loop spans 13 amino acids. The CDR3 spells CASNSDRAQPQHL. In DNA, the CDR3 is TGTGCCAGTAACTCGGACAGGGCTCAGCCCCAGCATCTT.

The chain joins TRBV7-9 to TRBJ2-5, with 14 bases matching TRBD2. V was clipped by 4 bases and J by 3 bases; unmatched bases: 7. The CDR3 is made up of 17 amino acids. Germline CDR1 and CDR2: SEHNR and FQNEAQ (reference sequence). The CDR3 DNA follows: TGTGCCAGCAGCTCTCCGACTAGCGGGAGGGGAAAAGAGACCCAGTACTTC. The encoded protein is CASSSPTSGRGKETQYF.

This clone was counted between two and nine times. A much larger clone sits a single nucleotide away, making a read error possible. The rearrangement uses TRBV2 and TRBJ1-2; a possible D gene is TRBD1 (5 bases). The CDR3 has 13 amino acids. CDR1 is SNHLY and CDR2 is FYNNEI in the germline V gene. V was pared by 6 bases and J by 2 bases, with 10 bases between. The CDR3 region has the DNA TGTGCCAGCAGCCGAGACAGAAACTATGGCTACACCTTC. This encodes CASSRDRNYGYTF.